These T cell receptor beta chains were read from a single sample in a study of blood T cell repertoires in COVID-19. Profiled with immunoSEQ multiplex PCR; TCRdb holds only in-frame clones, not every one. The sample carries around 99,000 clones, around 89% recorded once. The sequenced sample was peripheral blood. These receptors originate from a man aged 50 to 60 with active or convalescent COVID-19. Each CDR3 is given with its conserved first and last residue. The D gene is left open where the match is weak. Rows may omit the clone size; those that give it use once, few, many or a size class.

>TRBD2|TRBV7-8|TRBJ2-3|NA
CASSLGRLAGVGEDTQYF
TGTGCCAGCAGCTTAGGTCGCCTAGCGGGAGTCGGGGAGGATACGCAGTATTTT
>TRBD2|TRBV7-8|TRBJ2-1|NA
CASSPLAGNYNEQFF
TGTGCCAGCAGCCCTCTAGCGGGAAACTACAATGAGCAGTTCTTC
>TRBD2|TRBV7-9|TRBJ2-1|few
CASSLASGRLYNEQFF
TGTGCCAGCAGCTTGGCTAGCGGGAGGCTATACAATGAGCAGTTCTTC
>TRBD1|TRBV24-1|TRBJ1-5|NA
CATSDRTGTGWNQPQHF
TGTGCCACCAGTGATCGAACCGGGACAGGGTGGAATCAGCCCCAGCATTTT
>NA|TRBV11-2|TRBJ2-5|NA
CASRSPRLTGETQYF
TGTGCCAGCAGGTCTCCGCGGCTTACCGGAGAGACCCAGTACTTC
>NA|TRBV25-1|TRBJ2-5|NA
CASSEYTFQSRAQETQYF
TGTGCCAGCAGTGAATATACCTTCCAGTCCAGGGCCCAAGAGACCCAGTACTTC
>NA|TRBV12-3/TRBV12-4|TRBJ1-2|once
CASSSDSYGYTF
TGTGCCAGCAGCTCAGACAGCTATGGCTACACCTTC
>TRBD1|TRBV7-9|TRBJ1-1|NA
CASSLEYDRGTEAFF
TGTGCCAGCAGCTTAGAGTACGACAGGGGCACTGAAGCTTTCTTT
>TRBD2|TRBV6-2/TRBV6-3|TRBJ2-1|NA
CASSYPTGTSGNWLYNEQFF
TGTGCCAGCAGTTACCCTACAGGGACTAGCGGGAACTGGCTCTACAATGAGCAGTTCTTC
>NA|TRBV11-2|TRBJ2-7|NA
CASSLGFQGFYEQYF
TGTGCCAGCAGCTTAGGTTTTCAGGGATTTTACGAGCAGTACTTC
>TRBD2|TRBV6-6|TRBJ2-1|NA
CASSRAGGIGSYNEQFF
TGTGCCAGCAGCCGAGCGGGGGGTATTGGGTCCTACAATGAGCAGTTCTTC
>TRBD1|TRBV28|TRBJ1-5|NA
CASSSGQAMKPQHF
TGTGCCAGCAGTTCGGGACAGGCGATGAAGCCCCAGCATTTT
>NA|TRBV19|TRBJ1-1|NA
CASSIGGEGTEAFF
TGTGCCAGTAGTATAGGGGGAGAGGGGACAGAAGCTTTCTTT
>TRBD1|TRBV4-1|TRBJ2-7|once
CASSQDGGQGYEQYF
TGCGCCAGCAGCCAAGATGGGGGACAGGGTTACGAGCAGTACTTC
>NA|TRBV9|TRBJ2-3|once
CASSVASTDTQYF
TGTGCCAGCAGCGTAGCATCCACAGATACGCAGTATTTT
>TRBD2|TRBV20-1|TRBJ2-5|NA
CSASGTSGGGETQYF
TGCAGTGCTAGTGGGACTAGCGGTGGGGGGGAGACCCAGTACTTC
>TRBD2|TRBV6-2/TRBV6-3|TRBJ2-7|NA
CASSYFSGRVYEQYF
TGTGCCAGCAGTTACTTCAGCGGGAGGGTCTACGAGCAGTACTTC
>TRBD2|TRBV19|TRBJ2-1|NA
CASRQTSGSYNEQFF
TGTGCCAGTAGACAGACTAGCGGTTCCTACAATGAGCAGTTCTTC
>NA|TRBV7-9|TRBJ2-7|NA
CASSLAGAGEQYF
TGTGCCAGCAGCTTAGCGGGAGCCGGCGAGCAGTACTTC
>NA|TRBV28|TRBJ1-1|NA
CASSFPGAGGMNTEAFF
TGTGCCAGCAGTTTCCCAGGGGCCGGGGGGATGAACACTGAAGCTTTCTTT
>NA|TRBV10-3|TRBJ2-1|NA
CAISESEVQGQFF
TGTGCCATCAGTGAGTCCGAGGTACAGGGGCAGTTCTTC
>NA|TRBV25-1|TRBJ2-7|NA
CASSDVGRYEQYF
TGTGCCAGCAGTGACGTGGGGCGTTACGAGCAGTACTTC
>NA|TRBV19|TRBJ2-7|NA
CASSIPICGPHLNYEQYF
TGTGCCAGTAGTATACCAATATGCGGCCCCCATCTAAACTACGAGCAGTACTTC
>NA|TRBV4-3|TRBJ2-1|NA
CASSQDGAALSYNEQFF
TGCGCCAGCAGCCAAGATGGGGCGGCCCTCTCCTACAATGAGCAGTTCTTC
>NA|TRBV28|TRBJ2-3|NA
CASSPVRTWATDTQYF
TGTGCCAGCAGCCCCGTTCGGACTTGGGCTACAGATACGCAGTATTTT
>NA|TRBV19|TRBJ1-5|NA
CASSIGQIGNQPQHF
TGTGCCAGTAGTATTGGACAGATTGGCAATCAGCCCCAGCATTTT
>TRBD1|TRBV15|TRBJ1-4|few
CATSRDRGTGSEKLFF
TGTGCCACCAGCAGAGACCGCGGGACAGGGAGTGAAAAACTGTTTTTT
>NA|TRBV10-3|TRBJ2-2|NA
CAISDRELSDTGELFF
TGTGCCATCAGTGATAGGGAGCTCTCGGACACCGGGGAGCTGTTTTTT
>TRBD1|TRBV19|TRBJ1-5|NA
CASSNRDRGHQPQHF
TGTGCCAGTAGTAACCGGGACAGGGGGCATCAGCCCCAGCATTTT
>NA|TRBV5-4|TRBJ2-1|NA
CASNSDSGREFF
TGTGCCAGCAACTCTGATAGTGGGCGCGAGTTCTTC
>NA|TRBV2|TRBJ1-1|NA
CASSGSQPQAAFF
TGTGCCAGCAGTGGTTCACAGCCCCAGGCAGCTTTCTTT
>NA|TRBV6-2/TRBV6-3|TRBJ2-7|NA
CASSRAYEQYF
TGTGCCAGCAGTCGGGCCTACGAGCAGTACTTC
>NA|TRBV18|TRBJ1-3|once
CASSPQQDSGNTIYF
TGTGCCAGCTCACCACAACAGGACTCTGGAAACACCATATATTTT
>TRBD1|TRBV9|TRBJ2-7|NA
CASSKQGANEQYF
TGTGCCAGCAGCAAACAGGGGGCGAACGAGCAGTACTTC